These 2 T cell receptor beta chains were all obtained from the same sample, sequenced in a study of OX40 agonist ivuxolimab in advanced cancers. The method was immunoSEQ multiplex PCR; TCRdb's version includes in-frame clones alone and lacks a portion of them. Among about 72,000 clones listed, 88% were seen once. The sample consisted of CD4+ or CD8+ T cells sorted from blood, taken in a trial of the OX40 agonist ivuxolimab. Receptors originate from an adult with an advanced solid tumor such as melanoma, head and neck, liver or kidney cancer.

The chain is built from TRBV6-1 and TRBJ2-7; D is unresolved. V was shortened by 7 bases and J by 7 bases, with 17 bases between the two germline ends. Germline lookup yields CDR1 MNHNS and CDR2 SASEGT. The length of the CDR3 is 13 residues. The chain's CDR3 is CASNLSRVGEQYF. CDR3 coding DNA: TGTGCCAGCAATCTGAGTCGGGTCGGGGAGCAGTACTTC.

The chain employs TRBV6-1 and TRBJ2-5, with no clear D. Germline-derived CDR1 and CDR2 are MNHNS and SASEGT. V was cut by 3 bases and J by 5 bases, with 16 bases left in between. This CDR3 contains 15 residues. In DNA form, the CDR3 reads TGTGCCAGCAGTGAGTCTTTAGCCGGTTTCGAGACCCAGTACTTC. It codes for CASSESLAGFETQYF.